The 29 T cell receptor beta chains listed next were all sequenced from one sample in a study of T-cell memory formation after mild COVID-19. TCRdb fed the 5' RACE reads into MiXCR, producing one record per CDR3 protein. Of tens of thousands of distinct CDR3 sequences detected, approximately 12% appear once; the ten largest clones hold over 20%. The sequenced sample was PBMCs or a T cell subset sorted from them (not recorded which). All receptors derive from a man between 18 and 29 years old who had mild COVID-19 (a few samples of this study predate the infection). Cell type and time point are not known.

This clonotype was observed many times. The genes are TRBV7-6 and TRBJ1-1, with D tentatively TRBD1 (5 bases). V was pared by 4 bases and J by 5 bases, with 17 bases between. Germline V gene lookup returns CDR1 SGHVS and CDR2 FNYEAQ. The CDR3 has 15 residues. CDR3 region: CASSSWGGDSTEAFF. In nucleotides, the CDR3 is TGTGCCAGCAGCTCCTGGGGGGGGGATTCGACTGAAGCTTTCTTT.

The rearrangement uses TRBV20-1 and TRBJ1-2; TRBD1 aligns across 7 bases. The germline V gene encodes CDR1 DFQATT and CDR2 SNEGSKA (reference sequence). Unmatched junction bases numbered 13, after V lost 6 bases and J lost 3 bases. The CDR3 has 15 amino acids. CDR3 loop: CSAFTPQGNDYGYTF. CDR3 coding DNA: TGCAGTGCCTTTACCCCACAGGGGAATGACTATGGCTACACCTTC.

There are a few counts of this clonotype. V is TRBV4-2 and J is TRBJ2-1; unclear D gene. Trimming left V 0 bases short and J 2 bases short, with 11 bases between. This CDR3 has 16 amino acids. The V gene's germline CDR1 is LGHNA and CDR2 YNFKEQ. This chain's CDR3 is CASSQDSLVTYNEQFF. The CDR3 bases are TGTGCCAGCAGCCAAGATTCCTTAGTTACCTACAATGAGCAGTTCTTC.

The chain carries TRBV3-1 and TRBJ2-3; the D is unclear. The CDR3 runs to 11 residues. V lost 1 base to trimming and J lost 4 bases, with 0 bases between them. CDR1 is LGHDT and CDR2 is YNNKEL in the germline V gene (reference sequence). CDR3 sequence: CASSQADTQYF. CDR3 coding DNA: TGTGCCAGCAGCCAAGCAGATACGCAGTATTTT.

V gene TRBV20-1 combines with J gene TRBJ2-7, with 10 bases that match TRBD1. J was trimmed by 6 bases and V by 3 bases; bases with no gene match: 8. The CDR3 is 14 residues long. Germline CDR1 DFQATT, CDR2 SNEGSKA (reference sequence). CDR3 nucleotides: TGCAGTGCTAGGTTCGGGACAGGGGCGTCCGAGCAGTACTTC. Translated: CSARFGTGASEQYF.

The chain employs TRBV5-6 and TRBJ2-7; 7 nucleotides agree with TRBD1. V lost 4 bases, J lost 4 bases, and 8 bases stayed unmatched. CDR1 is SGHDT and CDR2 is YYEEEE in the germline V gene. The CDR3 spans 14 residues. The DNA of the CDR3 is TGTGCCAGCAGCAGGGGGCTATTTGTTTACGAGCAGTACGTC. Protein product: CASSRGLFVYEQYV.

A few counts support this clonotype. The chain has TRBV7-2 and TRBJ2-5; 8 nucleotides match TRBD2. CDR1 SGHTA and CDR2 FQGNSA come from the germline V gene. The junction had 13 bases not matched to a gene; V was cut back by 11 bases and J by 5 bases. The CDR3 contains 14 residues. The CDR3 coding sequence is TGTGCCGTGTCCCTAGCGGGCCCGCGCGAGACCCAGTACTTC. This gives the protein CAVSLAGPRETQYF. The full variable domain, with the rest looked up from reference TRBV7-2 and TRBJ2-5, is GAGVSQSPSNKVTEKGKDVELRCDPISGHTALYWYRQSLGQGLEFLIYFQGNSAPDKSGLPSDRFSAERTGGSVSTLTIQRTQQEDSAVYLCAVSLAGPRETQYFGPGTRLLVL.

The J gene is TRBJ2-5, the V gene TRBV6-2 or TRBV6-3; 11 bases align to TRBD2. V lost 3 bases to trimming and J lost 5 bases; unmatched junction nucleotides: 8. CDR3 length: 16 amino acids. The germline V gene encodes CDR1 MNHEY and CDR2 SVGEGT. CDR3 residues: CASSYPSGGTSETQYF. The DNA of the CDR3 is TGTGCCAGCAGTTATCCTAGCGGGGGGACAAGCGAGACCCAGTACTTC.

This clonotype has more than one count but fewer than ten. The chain combines TRBV5-1 with TRBJ1-2; D is ambiguous. The CDR3 sequence is 14 residues long. V was trimmed by 4 bases and J by 7 bases, leaving 17 bases between them. The germline gives CDR1 SGHRS, CDR2 YFSETQ. Here the CDR3 reads CASSEPSRPSGYTF. DNA for the CDR3: TGCGCCAGCAGCGAGCCCTCGCGGCCCAGTGGCTACACCTTC.

This clonotype is medium-sized (0.01 to 0.1%) by share. The V and J genes are TRBV4-3 and TRBJ1-5; D gene unclear. This CDR3 spans 13 amino acids. The V end lost 6 bases, the J end lost 6 bases, and 12 bases lay between the germline ends. In germline, CDR1 is LGHNA, CDR2 YSLEER. The CDR3 DNA sequence: TGCGCCAGCAGTGCCAGTTCTGGTCAGCCCCAGCATTTT. This gives the protein CASSASSGQPQHF.

V is TRBV5-1 and J is TRBJ1-1, with D tentatively TRBD1 (6 bases). With 1 base removed from V and 5 bases from J, the gap between germline ends came to 15 bases. CDR1 is SGHRS and CDR2 is YFSETQ in the germline V gene. CDR3 size: 15 residues. The CDR3 coding sequence is TGCGCCAGCAGCTTGAATGGGGGCTCAGAAACTGAAGCTTTCTTT. Protein product: CASSLNGGSETEAFF.

J is TRBJ1-1 and V is TRBV11-1, with a tentative D call TRBD1 (6 bases). CDR1 and CDR2 from the germline V gene are SGHAT and FQDESV (reference sequence). V was cut by 1 base and J by 0 bases, with 12 bases left in between. The CDR3 extends over 16 amino acids. CDR3 residues: CASSLGRGPVNTEAFF. The DNA of the CDR3 is TGTGCCAGCAGCTTAGGACGGGGGCCCGTGAACACTGAAGCTTTCTTT.

The J gene is TRBJ2-3, the V gene TRBV4-3; D is uncertain. The CDR3 covers 15 residues. Trimming took off 0 bases at V and 4 bases at J, with 11 bases between the two ends. The V gene's germline CDR1 is LGHNA and CDR2 YSLEER. The CDR3 bases are TGCGCCAGCAGCCAAGATTCGGCTAGTTCAGATACGCAGTATTTT. Translated: CASSQDSASSDTQYF.

The rearrangement links TRBV6-5 to TRBJ2-7; D is perhaps TRBD1 (6 bases). The germline V and J ends were trimmed by 6 bases and 4 bases, with 16 bases remaining between them. This CDR3 has 14 residues. Germline V lookup: CDR1 MNHEY, CDR2 SVGAGI. CDR3 nucleotides: TGTGCCAGCAGCCCGGGAAGGGGGAAGTACGAGCAGTACTTC. Protein product: CASSPGRGKYEQYF.

This clonotype was counted between two and nine times. This chain joins TRBV7-8 and TRBJ2-5; TRBD2 matches 8 bases. J lost 2 bases, V lost 5 bases, and 13 bases had no gene match. Germline CDR1 and CDR2: SGHVS and FQNEAQ. This CDR3 contains 17 residues. The CDR3 region is CASSRYAGGGYQETQYF. CDR3 nucleotide sequence: TGTGCCAGCAGCCGGTACGCCGGCGGGGGGTATCAAGAGACCCAGTACTTC.

This clonotype occurred a few times. The J gene is TRBJ2-1, the V gene TRBV20-1; 12 bases are shared with TRBD2. CDR1 and CDR2 (germline): DFQATT, SNEGSKA (reference sequence). The CDR3 has 14 residues. The trim removed 6 bases at V and 13 bases at J, leaving 13 bases unmatched. The CDR3 bases are TGCAGTGCCCGAACCATGCGACTAGCGGGGGCCCAGTTCTTC. The encoded protein is CSARTMRLAGAQFF.

The gene calls are TRBV15 and TRBJ2-5; 7 bases are shared with TRBD1. The CDR3 length is 14 residues. V shed 0 bases, J shed 5 bases, and the junction held 3 bases outside the gene matches. The germline V gene has CDR1 LNHNV and CDR2 YYDKDF (reference sequence). In DNA, the CDR3 is TGTGCCACCAGCAGAGAGACAGGGCGGGAGACCCAGTACTTC. Protein: CATSRETGRETQYF.

V gene TRBV5-6 combines with J gene TRBJ1-2, with 11 bases matching TRBD1. The CDR3 runs 14 residues. Per the germline V gene, CDR1 is SGHDT and CDR2 is YYEEEE. V lost 4 bases and J lost 8; bases outside the gene matches: 7. CDR3 loop: CASSPDRGLGGYTF. CDR3 nucleotides: TGTGCCAGCAGCCCGGACAGGGGGCTGGGGGGCTACACCTTC.

This clonotype was observed a few times. Here the CDR3 reads CASSLRMAYTDTQYF. CDR3 nucleotide sequence: TGTGCCAGCAGCCTGCGGATGGCCTACACAGATACGCAGTATTTT. The chain carries TRBV13 and TRBJ2-3; no reliable D call. Germline-derived CDR1 and CDR2 are PRHDT and FYEKMQ (reference sequence). This CDR3 comprises 15 residues. Trimming pared 5 bases from V and 2 bases from J, leaving 14 bases between.

V and J are TRBV19 and TRBJ1-1; maybe TRBD1 (5 bases). V lost 5 bases and J lost 0, with 13 bases in between. Germline V gene lookup returns CDR1 LNHDA and CDR2 SQIVND (reference sequence). There are 15 residues in the CDR3. CDR3 in amino acids: CASSSQGGLNTEAFF. The CDR3 DNA reads TGTGCCAGTAGTTCTCAGGGAGGCCTGAACACTGAAGCTTTCTTT.

This clonotype has a count of ten or more. This chain links TRBV6-4 with TRBJ2-3; TRBD2 matches at 9 bases. The CDR3 covers 13 residues. CDR1 is MRHNA, CDR2 SNTAGT, per germline. The junction had 3 bases not matched to a gene; V was cut back by 3 bases and J by 8 bases. Here the CDR3 reads CASSDKTSGTQYF. The CDR3 DNA reads as TGTGCCAGCAGTGATAAGACTAGCGGTACGCAGTATTTT.

There are many counts of this clonotype. The gene calls are TRBV20-1 and TRBJ2-3; the D gene could be TRBD1 or TRBD2 (5 bases each). CDR1 is DFQATT and CDR2 is SNEGSKA in the germline V gene (reference sequence). The CDR3 is made up of 14 amino acids. Trimming took 4 bases from V and 3 from J, leaving 14 bases between them. CDR3 sequence: CSATNSGGTDTQYF. In DNA, the CDR3 is TGCAGTGCTACTAACAGTGGGGGTACAGATACGCAGTATTTT.

The chain employs TRBV7-2 and TRBJ1-5; unclear D gene. The CDR3 runs to 12 residues. V was shortened by 4 bases and J by 7 bases, with 8 bases between the two germline ends. Germline CDR1 reads SGHTA; CDR2 reads FQGNSA. The CDR3 here is CASSSLQQPQHF. The CDR3 DNA sequence: TGTGCCAGCAGCTCGCTACAGCAGCCCCAGCATTTT. The whole variable domain, filled in from reference TRBV7-2 and TRBJ1-5, reads GAGVSQSPSNKVTEKGKDVELRCDPISGHTALYWYRQSLGQGLEFLIYFQGNSAPDKSGLPSDRFSAERTGGSVSTLTIQRTQQEDSAVYLCASSSLQQPQHFGDGTRLSIL.

The chain uses TRBV3-1 and TRBJ1-2, with D perhaps matching TRBD1 (5 bases). CDR1 and CDR2 (germline): LGHDT, YNNKEL (reference sequence). V shed 4 bases and J shed 0 bases, with 15 bases lying between them. The CDR3 has 16 amino acids. In DNA, the CDR3 is TGTGCCAGCAGCCGATCGATCGGGGGAGCTAACTATGGCTACACCTTC. This codes for CASSRSIGGANYGYTF.

The table lists this clonotype with a few counts. This chain connects TRBV12-3 or TRBV12-4 to TRBJ1-1; D not certain. The V gene lost 6 bases and the J gene lost 0 bases, with 8 bases spanning the gap. This CDR3 contains 13 residues. CDR3 in amino acids: CASRYSLNTEAFF. The CDR3 DNA follows: TGTGCCAGCAGGTATAGCTTGAACACTGAAGCTTTCTTT.

This clonotype was detected a few times. The chain is built from TRBV28 and TRBJ2-7; tentatively, D is TRBD1 (6 bases). The CDR3 loop spans 16 amino acids. The V and J ends lost 4 bases and 5 bases respectively, with 21 bases between them. Germline V gene data show CDR1 as MDHEN and CDR2 as SYDVKM. CDR3 in DNA: TGTGCCAGCAGTTCCGGACAGTCACCTGGAAGCAACGAGCAGTACGTC. Translating gives CASSSGQSPGSNEQYV.

This clonotype has more than one count but fewer than ten. V and J are TRBV10-3 and TRBJ2-5; D is perhaps TRBD1 or TRBD2 (5 bases each). V was pared by 0 bases and J by 4 bases, with 9 bases between. Germline CDR1 reads ENHRY; CDR2 reads SYGVKD. This CDR3 spans 14 amino acids. CDR3 nucleotides: TGTGCCATCAGTGAGTCTGGTGGGGGAGAGACCCAGTACTTC. This translates into CAISESGGGETQYF.

The chain couples TRBV4-3 to TRBJ2-3; D unresolved. From germline, CDR1 is LGHNA and CDR2 YSLEER. The ends were cut back, 0 bases at V and 4 bases at J, with 14 bases in the middle. This CDR3 is built from 16 residues. The CDR3 here is CASSQEDRRESDTQYF. Here the CDR3 DNA reads TGCGCCAGCAGCCAAGAGGATCGAAGGGAATCAGATACGCAGTATTTT.

CDR3 nucleotide sequence: TGTGCCAGCAGCTTCGCAGGGGGCAATCAGCCCCAGCATTTT. Its protein product is CASSFAGGNQPQHF. V usage is TRBV7-9 and J usage is TRBJ1-5, with D possibly being TRBD1 (6 bases). V was shortened by 3 bases and J by 2 bases, with 8 bases between the two germline ends. The germline CDR1 and CDR2 sequences are SEHNR and FQNEAQ (reference sequence). The CDR3 is made up of 14 amino acids.